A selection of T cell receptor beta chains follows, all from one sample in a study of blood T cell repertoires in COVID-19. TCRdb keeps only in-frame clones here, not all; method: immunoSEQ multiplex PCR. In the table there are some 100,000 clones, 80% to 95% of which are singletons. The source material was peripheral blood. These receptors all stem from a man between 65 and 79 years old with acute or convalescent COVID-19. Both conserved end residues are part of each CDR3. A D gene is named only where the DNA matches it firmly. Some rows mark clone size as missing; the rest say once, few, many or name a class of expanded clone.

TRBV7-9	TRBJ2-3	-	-	TGTGCCAGCAGCCCATTCGCTGCGGGAACTAGCACAGATACGCAGTATTTT	CASSPFAAGTSTDTQYF
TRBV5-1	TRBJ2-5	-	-	TGCGCCAGCAGCTTGGCGGGCGGGGAGCAAGAGACCCAGTACTTC	CASSLAGGEQETQYF
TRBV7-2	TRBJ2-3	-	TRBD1	TGTGCCAGCAGCGGGAAAGGGGGCCCAGATACGCAGTATTTT	CASSGKGGPDTQYF
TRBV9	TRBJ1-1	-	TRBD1	TGTGCCAGCAGCGAGGGGGCTTGGGAGATCACTGAAGCTTTCTTT	CASSEGAWEITEAFF
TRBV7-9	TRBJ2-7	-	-	TGTGCCAGCAGCTTAGAGGCTAGCCATTCTTACGAGCAGTACTTC	CASSLEASHSYEQYF
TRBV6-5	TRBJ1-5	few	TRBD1	TGTGCCAGCAGACGGGACAGTACTCAGCCCCAGCATTTT	CASRRDSTQPQHF
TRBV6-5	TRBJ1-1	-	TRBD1	TGTGCCAGCACAGGACAGGGGGCCCCGGGCACTGAAGCTTTCTTT	CASTGQGAPGTEAFF
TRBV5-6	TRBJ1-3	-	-	TGTGCCAGCAGCCCTCTACAGGGAGCCTCTGGAAACACCATATATTTT	CASSPLQGASGNTIYF
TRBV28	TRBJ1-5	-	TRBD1	TGTGCCAGCAGCCAGGGGGACCGGCATCAGCCCCAGCATTTT	CASSQGDRHQPQHF
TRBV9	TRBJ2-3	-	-	TGTGCCAGCAGCGTAGCGGGAGTCGGCACAGATACGCAGTATTTT	CASSVAGVGTDTQYF
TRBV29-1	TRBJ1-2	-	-	TGCAGCGTTGAATACAGCTATGGCTACACCTTC	CSVEYSYGYTF
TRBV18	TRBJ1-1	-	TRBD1	TGTGCCAGCTCACCGGGACAGGGAAACACTGAAGCTTTCTTT	CASSPGQGNTEAFF
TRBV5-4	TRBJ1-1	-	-	TGTGCCAGCAGCTTCCGGGACAAGATGAACACTGAAGCTTTCTTT	CASSFRDKMNTEAFF
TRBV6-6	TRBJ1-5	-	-	TGTGCCAGCAGTTACTCCCAGGGTCATCAGCCCCAGCATTTT	CASSYSQGHQPQHF
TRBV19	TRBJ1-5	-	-	TGTGCCAGTAGTATAGGGGGGCCCCATCAGCCCCAGCATTTT	CASSIGGPHQPQHF
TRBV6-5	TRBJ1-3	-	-	TGTGCCAGCACCAAAAGGGGCTATGGAAACACCATATATTTT	CASTKRGYGNTIYF
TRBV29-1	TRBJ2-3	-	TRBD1	TGCAGCGTTGCAGGACAGGGCACAGATACGCAGTATTTT	CSVAGQGTDTQYF
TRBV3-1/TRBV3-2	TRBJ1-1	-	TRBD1	TGTGCCAGCAGCCAAATGACAGGGTTCACTGAAGCTTTCTTT	CASSQMTGFTEAFF
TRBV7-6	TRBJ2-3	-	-	TGTGCCAGCAGCTTAGGACTGGGTGAGGCAGATACGCAGTATTTT	CASSLGLGEADTQYF
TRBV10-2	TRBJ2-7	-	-	TGCGCCAGCAGTCTCTCCTACGAGCAGTACTTC	CASSLSYEQYF
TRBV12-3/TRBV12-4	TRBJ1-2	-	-	TGTGCCAGCAGCCCCGGAGGGTTCTATGGCTACACCTTC	CASSPGGFYGYTF
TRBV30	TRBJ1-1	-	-	TGTGCCTGGAGGGACGAGACAGGGAACACTGAAGCTTTCTTT	CAWRDETGNTEAFF
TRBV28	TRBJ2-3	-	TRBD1	TGTGCCAGCAGTTTATTGGGGACAGGGATCACAGATACGCAGTATTTT	CASSLLGTGITDTQYF
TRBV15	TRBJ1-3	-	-	TGTGCCACCTCCCAGAGTAATGTAGGGGCCGTCTCTGGAAACACCATATATTTT	CATSQSNVGAVSGNTIYF
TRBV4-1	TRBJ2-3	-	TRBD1	TGCGCCAGCAGCTCCCGGACAGGGGGGGTAGATACGCAGTATTTT	CASSSRTGGVDTQYF